This T cell receptor beta chain comes out of a study of T cell changes during pregnancy in multiple sclerosis (dated by TCRdb to the late 2010s). Some background on the complete study: The study looked at changes in the T cell repertoire across pregnancy in women with multiple sclerosis.

Details on this clone: Its antigen has not been determined. One base away there is no much larger clone; base qualities are not given.

Library preparation was by the immunoSEQ multiplex PCR assay. The table was pulled from immuneACCESS by TCRdb, which kept in-frame rearrangements only. Such tables lose some clones; where checked, under half of the loss comes from unresolved V genes, and the rest has no known cause. This sample lists approximately 21,000 clones; about 89% were detected once. Around 7% of the sample rests with the top ten. CDR1 SGHAT and CDR2 FQNNGV are derived from the germline V gene. Relative to germline, V is missing 4 bases and J is missing 7 bases, with 9 bases of the junction outside any gene match. The CDR3, cysteine through phenylalanine, is 14 amino acids long. CDR3 DNA is the only sequence kept; it has 42 bases, read in frame from the first base.

The source of this sequence is a female donor with multiple sclerosis, enrolled in a pregnancy study. The rearrangement joined TRBV11-2 to TRBJ2-7, with 8 middle bases fitting TRBD2. Material: CD8+ T cells from peripheral blood mononuclear cells, obtained in the first trimester of pregnancy. The base sequence is TGTGCCAGCAGCTCACCAGCGGGAGCTCGGGAGCAGTACTTC. The translation is CASSSPAGAREQYF.